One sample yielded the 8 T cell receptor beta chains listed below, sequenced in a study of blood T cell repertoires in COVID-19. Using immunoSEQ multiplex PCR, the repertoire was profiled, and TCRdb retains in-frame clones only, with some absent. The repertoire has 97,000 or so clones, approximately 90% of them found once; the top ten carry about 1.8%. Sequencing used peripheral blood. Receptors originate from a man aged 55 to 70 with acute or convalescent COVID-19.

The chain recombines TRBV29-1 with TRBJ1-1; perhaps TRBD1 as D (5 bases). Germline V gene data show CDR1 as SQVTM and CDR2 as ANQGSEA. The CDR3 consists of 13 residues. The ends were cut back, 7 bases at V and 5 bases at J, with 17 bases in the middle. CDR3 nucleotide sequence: TGCAGCGCGGGTGGAGGGGTCGCGACTGAAGCTTTCTTT. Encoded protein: CSAGGGVATEAFF.

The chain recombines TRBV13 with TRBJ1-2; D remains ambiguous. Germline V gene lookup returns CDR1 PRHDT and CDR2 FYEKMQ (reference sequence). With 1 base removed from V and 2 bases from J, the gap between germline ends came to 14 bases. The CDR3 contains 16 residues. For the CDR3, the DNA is TGTGCCAGCAGCTTAGTTTTGGCCCAAAACAACTATGGCTACACCTTC. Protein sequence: CASSLVLAQNNYGYTF.

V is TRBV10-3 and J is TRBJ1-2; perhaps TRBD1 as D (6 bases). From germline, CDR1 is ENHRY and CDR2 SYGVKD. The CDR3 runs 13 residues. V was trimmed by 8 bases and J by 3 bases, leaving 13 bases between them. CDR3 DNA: TGTGCCATCGGGGGGGGCGCTGACTATGGCTACACCTTC. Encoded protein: CAIGGGADYGYTF.

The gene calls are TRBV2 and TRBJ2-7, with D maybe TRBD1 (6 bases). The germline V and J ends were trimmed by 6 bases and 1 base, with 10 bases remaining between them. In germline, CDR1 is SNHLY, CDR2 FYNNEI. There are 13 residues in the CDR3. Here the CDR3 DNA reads TGTGCCAGCAGGGCAGGGGATTCCTACGAGCAGTACTTC. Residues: CASRAGDSYEQYF.

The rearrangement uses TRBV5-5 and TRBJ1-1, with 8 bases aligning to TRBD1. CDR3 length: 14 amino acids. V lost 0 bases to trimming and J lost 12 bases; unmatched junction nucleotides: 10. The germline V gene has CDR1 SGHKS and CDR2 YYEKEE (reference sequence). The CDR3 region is CASSLERQGTWTFF. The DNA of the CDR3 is TGTGCCAGCAGCTTGGAGAGACAGGGGACTTGGACTTTCTTT.

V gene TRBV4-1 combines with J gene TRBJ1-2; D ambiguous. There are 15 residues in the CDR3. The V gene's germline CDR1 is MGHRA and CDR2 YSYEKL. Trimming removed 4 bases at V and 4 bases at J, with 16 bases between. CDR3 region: CASSPVLEGRYGYTF. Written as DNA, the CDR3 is TGCGCCAGCAGCCCAGTTTTAGAGGGCCGCTATGGCTACACCTTC.

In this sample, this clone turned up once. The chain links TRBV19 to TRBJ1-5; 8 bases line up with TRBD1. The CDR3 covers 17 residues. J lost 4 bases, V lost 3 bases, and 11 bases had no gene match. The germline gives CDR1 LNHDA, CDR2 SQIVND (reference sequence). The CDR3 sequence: CASSILYGDRQNQPQHF. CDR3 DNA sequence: TGTGCCAGTAGTATCCTCTATGGGGACAGGCAGAATCAGCCCCAGCATTTT. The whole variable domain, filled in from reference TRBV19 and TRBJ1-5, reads DGGITQSPKYLFRKEGQNVTLSCEQNLNHDAMYWYRQDPGQGLRLIYYSQIVNDFQKGDIAEGYSVSREKKESFPLTVTSAQKNPTAFYLCASSILYGDRQNQPQHFGDGTRLSIL.

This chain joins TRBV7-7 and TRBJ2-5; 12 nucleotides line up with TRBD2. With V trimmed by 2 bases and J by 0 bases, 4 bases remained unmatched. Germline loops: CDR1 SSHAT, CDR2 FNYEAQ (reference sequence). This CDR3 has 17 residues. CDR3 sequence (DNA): TGTGCCAGCAGCTTACTAGCGGGGGGGCCGGACCAAGAGACCCAGTACTTC. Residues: CASSLLAGGPDQETQYF.